This is a list of T cell receptor beta chains from one sample in a study of shared clonotypes between healthy human individuals. Data came from immunoSEQ multiplex PCR; TCRdb stores just in-frame clones and leaves some out. The repertoire holds 2 million to 3 million clones, with approximately 90% as singletons. Sequenced: naive CD4+ T cells sorted from blood. These receptors originate from a young man in good health. CDR3s include the opening cysteine and the closing phenylalanine or tryptophan. D genes are given only for firm matches. Size values are once, few and many counts, or a class for expanded clones, and some rows have none.

size: NA
D: NA
J: TRBJ2-1
V: TRBV9
CDR3: CASSVGYGWVGEQFF
DNA: TGTGCCAGCAGCGTAGGTTACGGATGGGTGGGTGAGCAGTTCTTC

size: NA
D: NA
J: TRBJ2-7
V: TRBV5-8
CDR3: CASSLIRPGRDEQYF
DNA: TGTGCCAGCAGCTTAATCCGGCCAGGTCGTGACGAGCAGTACTTC

size: once
D: NA
J: TRBJ1-1
V: TRBV18
CDR3: CASSPNVGMNTEAFF
DNA: TGTGCCAGCTCACCAAATGTGGGTATGAACACTGAAGCTTTCTTT

size: NA
D: TRBD2
J: TRBJ2-7
V: TRBV7-9
CDR3: CASRRAGETYEQYF
DNA: TGTGCCAGCCGCCGGGCGGGAGAAACCTACGAGCAGTACTTC

size: NA
D: NA
J: TRBJ2-5
V: TRBV5-1
CDR3: CASSPRGGGPTETQYF
DNA: TGCGCCAGCAGCCCCAGGGGGGGAGGGCCTACTGAGACCCAGTACTTC

size: NA
D: TRBD2
J: TRBJ2-3
V: TRBV18
CDR3: CASSPGAGATDTQYF
DNA: TGTGCCAGCTCACCCGGAGCGGGAGCAACAGATACGCAGTATTTT

size: once
D: NA
J: TRBJ1-1
V: TRBV6-1
CDR3: CASSDVSTGFF
DNA: TGTGCCAGCAGTGATGTCTCAACGGGTTTCTTT

size: NA
D: NA
J: TRBJ2-2
V: TRBV14
CDR3: CASSQGRIYTGELFF
DNA: TGTGCCAGCAGCCAAGGTCGGATTTACACCGGGGAGCTGTTTTTT

size: NA
D: TRBD2
J: TRBJ2-3
V: TRBV2
CDR3: CASRASSGGARAQYF
DNA: TGTGCCAGCAGGGCGAGTAGCGGGGGGGCCCGGGCGCAGTATTTT

size: NA
D: NA
J: TRBJ1-1
V: TRBV19
CDR3: CASSMTVLNTEAFF
DNA: TGTGCCAGTAGCATGACAGTTCTGAACACTGAAGCTTTCTTT

size: NA
D: NA
J: TRBJ2-7
V: TRBV27
CDR3: CASRRDTAYEQYF
DNA: TGTGCCAGCAGACGCGACACAGCCTACGAGCAGTACTTC

size: NA
D: TRBD2
J: TRBJ2-3
V: TRBV25-1
CDR3: CASRNPLAGGRTDTQYF
DNA: TGTGCCAGCAGAAATCCCCTAGCGGGAGGGAGAACAGATACGCAGTATTTT

size: NA
D: TRBD1
J: TRBJ2-7
V: TRBV4-1
CDR3: CASSLPGQGLYEQYF
DNA: TGCGCCAGCAGCCTTCCGGGACAGGGGTTATACGAGCAGTACTTC